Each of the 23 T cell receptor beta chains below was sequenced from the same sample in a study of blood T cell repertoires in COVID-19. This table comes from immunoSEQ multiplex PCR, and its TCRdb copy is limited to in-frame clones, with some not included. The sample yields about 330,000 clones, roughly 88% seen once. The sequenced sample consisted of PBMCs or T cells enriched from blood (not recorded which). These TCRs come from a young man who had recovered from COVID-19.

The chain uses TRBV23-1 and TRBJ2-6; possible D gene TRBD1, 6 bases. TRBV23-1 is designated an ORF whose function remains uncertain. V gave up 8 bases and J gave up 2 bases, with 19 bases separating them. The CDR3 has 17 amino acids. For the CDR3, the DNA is TGCGCCAGCTGGGGACATACCTCTTTTGCTGGGGCCAACGTCCTGACTTTC. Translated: CASWGHTSFAGANVLTF.

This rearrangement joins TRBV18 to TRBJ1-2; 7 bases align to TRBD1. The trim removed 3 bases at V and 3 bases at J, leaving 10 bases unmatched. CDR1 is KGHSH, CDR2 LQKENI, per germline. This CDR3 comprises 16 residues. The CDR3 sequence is CASSPRGQHSHYGYTF. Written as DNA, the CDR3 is TGTGCCAGCTCACCGAGGGGACAGCACTCTCACTATGGCTACACCTTC. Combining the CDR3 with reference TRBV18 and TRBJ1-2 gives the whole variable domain NAGVMQNPRHLVRRRGQEARLRCSPMKGHSHVYWYRQLPEEGLKFMVYLQKENIIDESGMPKERFSAEFPKEGPSILRIQQVVRGDSAAYFCASSPRGQHSHYGYTFGSGTRLTVV.

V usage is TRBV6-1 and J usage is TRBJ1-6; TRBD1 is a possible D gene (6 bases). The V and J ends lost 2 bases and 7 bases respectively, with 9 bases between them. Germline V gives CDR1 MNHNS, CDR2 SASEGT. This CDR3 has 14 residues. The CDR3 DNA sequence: TGTGCCAGCAGTGAACAGGGGACAAATTCACCCCTCCACTTT. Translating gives CASSEQGTNSPLHF.

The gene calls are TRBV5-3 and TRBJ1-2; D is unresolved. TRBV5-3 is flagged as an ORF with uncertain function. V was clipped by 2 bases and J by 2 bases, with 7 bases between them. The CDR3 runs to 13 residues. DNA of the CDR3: TGTGCCAGAAGCTTAGAGAGGAACTATGGCTACACCTTC. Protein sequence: CARSLERNYGYTF.

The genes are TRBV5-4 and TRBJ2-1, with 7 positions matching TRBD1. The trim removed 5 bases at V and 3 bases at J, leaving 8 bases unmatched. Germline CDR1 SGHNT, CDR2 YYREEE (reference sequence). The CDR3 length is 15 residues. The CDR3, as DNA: TGTGCCAGCAGAGGGAGACAGGGCTTCTACAATGAGCAGTTCTTC. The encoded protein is CASRGRQGFYNEQFF. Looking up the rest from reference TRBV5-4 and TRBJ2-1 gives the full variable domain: ETGVTQSPTHLIKTRGQQVTLRCSSQSGHNTVSWYQQALGQGPQFIFQYYREEENGRGNFPPRFSGLQFPNYSSELNVNALELDDSALYLCASRGRQGFYNEQFFGPGTRLTVL.

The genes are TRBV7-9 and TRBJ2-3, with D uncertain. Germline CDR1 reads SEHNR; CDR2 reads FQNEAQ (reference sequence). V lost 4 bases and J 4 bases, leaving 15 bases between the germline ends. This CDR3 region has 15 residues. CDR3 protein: CASSSISEPADTQYF. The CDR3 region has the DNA TGTGCCAGCAGCTCGATTAGTGAACCCGCAGATACGCAGTATTTT.

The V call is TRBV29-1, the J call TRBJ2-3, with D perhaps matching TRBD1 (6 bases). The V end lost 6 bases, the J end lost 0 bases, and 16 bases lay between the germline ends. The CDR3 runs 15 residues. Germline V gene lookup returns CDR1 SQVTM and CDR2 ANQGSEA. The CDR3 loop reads CSVATGTTSTDTQYF. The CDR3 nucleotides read TGCAGCGTCGCAACCGGGACAACTAGCACAGATACGCAGTATTTT.

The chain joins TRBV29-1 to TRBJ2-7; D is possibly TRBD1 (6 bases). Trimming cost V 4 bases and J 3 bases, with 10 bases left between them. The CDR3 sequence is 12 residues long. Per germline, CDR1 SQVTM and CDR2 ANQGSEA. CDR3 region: CSVGDTFYEQYF. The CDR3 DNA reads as TGCAGCGTTGGGGACACTTTCTACGAGCAGTACTTC.

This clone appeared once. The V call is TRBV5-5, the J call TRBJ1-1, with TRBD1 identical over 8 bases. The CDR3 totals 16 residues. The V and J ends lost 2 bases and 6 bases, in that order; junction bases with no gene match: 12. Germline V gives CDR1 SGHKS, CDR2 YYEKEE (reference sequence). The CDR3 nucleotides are TGTGCCAGCAGCTTAGGACAGGGACGGGGCTCTCCTGAAGCTTTCTTT. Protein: CASSLGQGRGSPEAFF. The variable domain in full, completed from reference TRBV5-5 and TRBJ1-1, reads DAGVTQSPTHLIKTRGQQVTLRCSPISGHKSVSWYQQVLGQGPQFIFQYYEKEERGRGNFPDRFSARQFPNYSSELNVNALLLGDSALYLCASSLGQGRGSPEAFFGQGTRLTVV.

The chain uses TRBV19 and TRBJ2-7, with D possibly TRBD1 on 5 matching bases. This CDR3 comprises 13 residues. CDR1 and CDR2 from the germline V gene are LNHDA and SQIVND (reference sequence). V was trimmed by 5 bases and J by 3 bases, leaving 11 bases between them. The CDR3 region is CASSLQDGYEQYF. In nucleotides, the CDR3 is TGTGCCAGTAGTTTACAGGACGGCTACGAGCAGTACTTC.

The DNA for the CDR3 is TGTGCCAGCAACCTCGGAAGGGGCCCCTCCTACGAGCAGTACTTC. This encodes CASNLGRGPSYEQYF. J is TRBJ2-7 and V is TRBV28, with D possibly matching TRBD1 (5 bases). The germline CDR1 and CDR2 sequences are MDHEN and SYDVKM. V gave up 7 bases and J gave up 0 bases, with 16 bases separating them. CDR3 size: 15 residues.

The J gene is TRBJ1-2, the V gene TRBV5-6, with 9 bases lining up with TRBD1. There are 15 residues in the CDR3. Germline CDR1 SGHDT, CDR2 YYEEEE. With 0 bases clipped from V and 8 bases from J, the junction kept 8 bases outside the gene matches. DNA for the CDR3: TGTGCCAGCAGCTTGGCGGGACAGGGCATGGGGGGCTACACCTTC. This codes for CASSLAGQGMGGYTF. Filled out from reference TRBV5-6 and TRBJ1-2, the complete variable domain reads DAGVTQSPTHLIKTRGQQVTLRCSPKSGHDTVSWYQQALGQGPQFIFQYYEEEERQRGNFPDRFSGHQFPNYSSELNVNALLLGDSALYLCASSLAGQGMGGYTFGSGTRLTVV.

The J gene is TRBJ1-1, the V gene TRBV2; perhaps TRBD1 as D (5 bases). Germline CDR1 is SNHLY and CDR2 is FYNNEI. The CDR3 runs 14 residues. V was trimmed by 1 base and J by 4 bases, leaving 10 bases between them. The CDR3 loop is CASSEERRGTEAFF. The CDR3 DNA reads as TGTGCCAGCAGTGAAGAACGTAGGGGCACTGAAGCTTTCTTT. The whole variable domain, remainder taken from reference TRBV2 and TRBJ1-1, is EPEVTQTPSHQVTQMGQEVILRCVPISNHLYFYWYRQILGQKVEFLVSFYNNEISEKSEIFDDQFSVERPDGSNFTLKIRSTKLEDSAMYFCASSEERRGTEAFFGQGTRLTVV.

The CDR3 DNA reads as TGTGCCAGCAGCTCGGGACAGGGGTGGTTCGAGCAGTACTTC. This gives the protein CASSSGQGWFEQYF. The J gene is TRBJ2-7, the V gene TRBV11-2; the match to TRBD1 covers 10 bases. Trimming at V came to 4 bases and at J to 6 bases, leaving 6 bases not matched to a gene. In germline, CDR1 is SGHAT, CDR2 FQNNGV. The CDR3 is made up of 14 amino acids.

CDR3 sequence reads: CASTAVREAFF. CDR3 nucleotide sequence: TGTGCCAGCACGGCAGTGAGGGAAGCTTTCTTT. This chain uses TRBV6-5 with TRBJ1-1; no firm D call. The CDR3 covers 11 residues. The V end was cut by 7 bases, the J end by 8 bases, with 11 bases between. Germline lookup yields CDR1 MNHEY and CDR2 SVGAGI.

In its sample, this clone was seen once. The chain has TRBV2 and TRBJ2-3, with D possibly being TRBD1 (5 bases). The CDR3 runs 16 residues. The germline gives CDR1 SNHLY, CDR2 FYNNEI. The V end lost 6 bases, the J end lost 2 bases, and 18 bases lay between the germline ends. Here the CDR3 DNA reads TGTGCCAGCAGCCCATTCAAGGGGCAGTCCACAGATACGCAGTATTTT. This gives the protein CASSPFKGQSTDTQYF.

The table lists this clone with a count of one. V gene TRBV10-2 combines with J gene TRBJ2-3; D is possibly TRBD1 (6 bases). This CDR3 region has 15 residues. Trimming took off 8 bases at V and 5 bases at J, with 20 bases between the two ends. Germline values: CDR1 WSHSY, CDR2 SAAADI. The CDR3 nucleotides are TGCGCCAGCGAATCCAGGGGCGGTGCACGAGATACGCAGTATTTT. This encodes CASESRGGARDTQYF.

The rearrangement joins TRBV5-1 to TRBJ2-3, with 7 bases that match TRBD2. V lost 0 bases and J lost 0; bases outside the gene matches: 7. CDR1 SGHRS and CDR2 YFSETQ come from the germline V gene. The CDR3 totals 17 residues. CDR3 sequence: CASSLAGSGGSTDTQYF. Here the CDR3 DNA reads TGCGCCAGCAGCTTGGCCGGTTCGGGGGGAAGCACAGATACGCAGTATTTT.

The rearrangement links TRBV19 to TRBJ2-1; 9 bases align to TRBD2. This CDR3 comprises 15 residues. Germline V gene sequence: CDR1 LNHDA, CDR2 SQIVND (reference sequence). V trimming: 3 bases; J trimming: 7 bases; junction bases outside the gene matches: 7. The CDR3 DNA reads TGTGCCAGTAGTATTCTGGGCGGGGGGGCGAATGAGCAGTTCTTC. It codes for CASSILGGGANEQFF.

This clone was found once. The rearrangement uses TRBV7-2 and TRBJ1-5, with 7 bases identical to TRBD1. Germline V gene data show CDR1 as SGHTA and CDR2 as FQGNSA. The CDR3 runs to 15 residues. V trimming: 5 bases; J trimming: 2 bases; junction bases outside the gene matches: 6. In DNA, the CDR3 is TGTGCCAGCAGCCCCTCCGGGACAGGCAATCAGCCCCAGCATTTT. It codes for CASSPSGTGNQPQHF.

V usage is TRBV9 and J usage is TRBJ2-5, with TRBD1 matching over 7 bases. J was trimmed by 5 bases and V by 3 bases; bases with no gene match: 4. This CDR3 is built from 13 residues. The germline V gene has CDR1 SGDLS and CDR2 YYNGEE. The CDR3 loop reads CASSESGGETQYF. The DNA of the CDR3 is TGTGCCAGCAGCGAGTCAGGGGGTGAGACCCAGTACTTC.

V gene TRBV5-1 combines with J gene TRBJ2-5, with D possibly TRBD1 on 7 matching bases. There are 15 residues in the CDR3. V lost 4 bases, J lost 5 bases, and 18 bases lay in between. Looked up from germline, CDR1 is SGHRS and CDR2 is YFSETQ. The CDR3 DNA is TGCGCCAGCAGCGCGGGGACAGCCGGGGGTGAGACCCAGTACTTC. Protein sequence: CASSAGTAGGETQYF.

CDR3 sequence reads: CASSLRSGVSPKNIQYF. The CDR3, as DNA: TGTGCCAGCAGCTTACGTTCAGGGGTTAGCCCCAAAAACATTCAGTACTTC. The chain links TRBV11-2 to TRBJ2-4, with a tentative D call TRBD1 (6 bases). CDR3 length equals 17 residues. The V gene's germline CDR1 is SGHAT and CDR2 FQNNGV. The V and J ends lost 2 bases and 2 bases respectively, with 16 bases between them.